Listed here are 10 T cell receptor beta chains from one sample, sequenced in a study of cytomegalovirus exposure and HLA in healthy donors. The PCR had 60 Vbeta and 13 Jbeta primers. The repertoire was sequenced with immunoSEQ multiplex PCR; TCRdb's copy has only in-frame clones and lacks some. Of some 130,000 clones listed, 70% to 80% were seen once; the top ten hold roughly 2%. The material sequenced was PBMCs. The receptors derive from a young man in good health and CMV-seronegative.

The chain joins TRBV7-4 to TRBJ2-3; 8 bases are shared with TRBD2. V lost 3 bases and J lost 4; bases outside the gene matches: 6. The CDR3 covers 15 residues. Per germline, CDR1 SGHVT and CDR2 SQSDAQ. This CDR3 is CASSLQRENPDTQYF. The CDR3 nucleotides read TGTGCCAGCAGCTTGCAGCGGGAGAACCCAGATACGCAGTATTTT. Variable domain in full (rest from reference TRBV7-4 and TRBJ2-3): GAGVSQSPRYKVAKRGRDVALRCDSISGHVTLYWYRQTLGQGSEVLTYSQSDAQRDKSGRPSGRFSAERPERSVSTLKIQRTEQGDSAVYLCASSLQRENPDTQYFGPGTRLTVL.

The chain carries TRBV4-3 and TRBJ2-7; a possible D gene is TRBD2 (7 bases). The CDR3 consists of 13 residues. Trimming cost V 0 bases and J 7 bases, with 10 bases left between them. Germline values: CDR1 LGHNA, CDR2 YSLEER. CDR3 coding DNA: TGCGCCAGCAGCCAAGACGGGGGGCGGGAGCAGTACTTC. This sequence encodes CASSQDGGREQYF.

This clone was observed a single time. The J gene is TRBJ1-2, the V gene TRBV6-4; D is undetermined. There are 12 residues in the CDR3. The germline V gene has CDR1 MRHNA and CDR2 SNTAGT. Deletions cut 0 bases from V and 9 bases from J, with 8 bases between. The CDR3, as DNA: TGTGCCAGCAGTGACTCAAATAATCGCTACACCTTC. The encoded protein is CASSDSNNRYTF.

This CDR3 reads CATSRGEGLAKNIQYF. The CDR3 DNA is TGTGCCACCAGCAGAGGTGAGGGACTAGCCAAAAACATTCAGTACTTC. The chain combines TRBV15 with TRBJ2-4; a weak D match, TRBD2 (6 bases). The CDR3 has 16 residues. Germline V gene data show CDR1 as LNHNV and CDR2 as YYDKDF (reference sequence). V lost 1 base and J lost 0, with 10 bases in between.

This chain uses TRBV7-3 with TRBJ1-1; D is unclear. From germline, CDR1 is SGHTA and CDR2 FQGTGA. V lost 5 bases and J lost 5, with 15 bases in between. The CDR3 sequence is 14 residues long. CDR3: CASSLLSRGTEAFF. The DNA for the CDR3 is TGTGCCAGCAGCCTCCTGTCGAGAGGAACTGAAGCTTTCTTT.

CDR3 nucleotides: TGTGCCAGCACCCCGACTAGCGGGATTCTAGGCGAGCAGTACGTC. Amino acid sequence: CASTPTSGILGEQYV. The J gene is TRBJ2-7, the V gene TRBV6-1, with 11 bases that match TRBD2. V shed 7 bases, J shed 6 bases, and the junction held 11 bases outside the gene matches. Germline-derived CDR1 and CDR2 are MNHNS and SASEGT. CDR3 length: 15 residues.

The V call is TRBV28, the J call TRBJ2-7; 7 bases are a match to TRBD2. Per germline, CDR1 MDHEN and CDR2 SYDVKM. The CDR3 runs 17 residues. V lost 5 bases, J lost 2 bases, and 15 bases stayed unmatched. CDR3 DNA: TGTGCCAGCAGTGTTTGGGAGACGGGACTACCTACCTACGAGCAGTACTTC. The encoded protein is CASSVWETGLPTYEQYF.

The CDR3 DNA follows: TGTGCCAGCAGCTTAGTGGTGCGGAGGGGCGTTGGTACCGGGGAGCTGTTTTTT. This gives the protein CASSLVVRRGVGTGELFF. The V and J genes are TRBV7-8 and TRBJ2-2; possibly TRBD2 for D (6 bases). The V and J ends lost 1 base and 5 bases respectively, with 20 bases between them. This CDR3 is built from 18 residues. Germline V gene sequence: CDR1 SGHVS, CDR2 FQNEAQ.

This chain links TRBV6-1 with TRBJ1-2; TRBD1 matches at 9 bases. This CDR3 is built from 14 residues. Looked up from germline, CDR1 is MNHNS and CDR2 is SASEGT. The V and J ends lost 6 bases and 1 base, in that order; junction bases with no gene match: 3. Here the CDR3 DNA reads TGTGCCAGCAGGCTGGACAGGGGTAACTATGGCTACACCTTC. This sequence encodes CASRLDRGNYGYTF.

Only one count was recorded for this clone. This chain connects TRBV18 to TRBJ2-7, with TRBD2 matching 7 bases. The ends lost 2 bases at V and 2 bases at J; junction bases unmatched: 9. Germline V lookup: CDR1 KGHSH, CDR2 LQKENI. The CDR3 sequence is 16 residues long. The CDR3 sequence is CASSPSVLREPYEQYF. As DNA, the CDR3 is TGTGCCAGCTCACCATCTGTACTGCGGGAGCCCTACGAGCAGTACTTC.